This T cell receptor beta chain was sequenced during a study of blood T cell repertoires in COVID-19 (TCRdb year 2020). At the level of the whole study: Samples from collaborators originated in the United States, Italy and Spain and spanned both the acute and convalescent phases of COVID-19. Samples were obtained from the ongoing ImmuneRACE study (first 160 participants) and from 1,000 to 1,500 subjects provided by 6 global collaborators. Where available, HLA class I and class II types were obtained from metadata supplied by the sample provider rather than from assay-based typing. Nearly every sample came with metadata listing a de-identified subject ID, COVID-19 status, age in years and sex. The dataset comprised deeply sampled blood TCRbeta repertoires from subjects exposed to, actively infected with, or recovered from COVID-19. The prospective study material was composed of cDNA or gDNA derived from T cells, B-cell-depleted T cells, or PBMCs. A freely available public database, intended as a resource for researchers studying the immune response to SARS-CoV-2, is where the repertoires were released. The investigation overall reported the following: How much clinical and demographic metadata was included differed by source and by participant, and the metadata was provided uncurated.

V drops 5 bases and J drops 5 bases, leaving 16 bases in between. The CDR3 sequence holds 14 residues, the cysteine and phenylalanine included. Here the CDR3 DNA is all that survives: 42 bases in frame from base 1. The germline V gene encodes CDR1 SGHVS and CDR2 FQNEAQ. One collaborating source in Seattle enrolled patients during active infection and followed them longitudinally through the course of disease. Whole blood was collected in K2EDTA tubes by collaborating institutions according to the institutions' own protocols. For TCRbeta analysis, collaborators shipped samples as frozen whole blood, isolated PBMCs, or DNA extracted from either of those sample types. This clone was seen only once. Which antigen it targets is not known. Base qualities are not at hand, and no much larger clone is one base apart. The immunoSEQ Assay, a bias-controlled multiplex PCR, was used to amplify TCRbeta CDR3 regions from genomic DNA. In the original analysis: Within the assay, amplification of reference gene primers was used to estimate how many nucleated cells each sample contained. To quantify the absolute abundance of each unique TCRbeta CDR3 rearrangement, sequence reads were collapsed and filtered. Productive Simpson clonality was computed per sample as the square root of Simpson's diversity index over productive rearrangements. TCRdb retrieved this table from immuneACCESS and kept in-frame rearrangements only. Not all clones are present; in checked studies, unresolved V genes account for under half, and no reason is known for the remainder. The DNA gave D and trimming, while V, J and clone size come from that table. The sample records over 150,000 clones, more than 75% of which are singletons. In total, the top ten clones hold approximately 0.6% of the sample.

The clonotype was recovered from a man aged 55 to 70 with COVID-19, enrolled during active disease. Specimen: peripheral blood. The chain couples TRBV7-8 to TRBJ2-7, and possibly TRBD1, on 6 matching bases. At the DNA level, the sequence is TGTGCCAGCAGCCGTGACAGGTTCGTCGACGAGCAGTACTTC. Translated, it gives CASSRDRFVDEQYF.